Many counts were recorded for the clone carrying this T cell receptor beta chain. Its cognate antigen is unknown. This sample was included in a study of early T cells in non-severe SARS-CoV-2 infection. Broader study findings: The study's VDJdb matching favored anti-spike CD8 responses and missed private and CD4 specificities.

TCRdb called the 5' RACE reads again in MiXCR, with one record for every CDR3 protein. The sample has about 26,000 distinct CDR3 sequences, 4.5% to 6% seen once. The CDR3 has 14 residues. V lost 1 base and J 9 bases, leaving 14 bases between the germline ends. Germline CDR1 is SGHVS and CDR2 is FNYEAQ. The genes are TRBV7-6 and TRBJ2-3; D is perhaps TRBD1 or TRBD2 (5 bases each). The sequenced material came from whole blood. The sequence derives from an adult who was a healthcare worker with PCR-confirmed SARS-CoV-2 infection or an uninfected control (not recorded which). The CDR3 nucleotides read TGTGCCAGCAGCTTAGGAACTGGGGCGGGCACGCAGTATTTT. Its protein product is CASSLGTGAGTQYF.